The 7 T cell receptor beta chains presented below share a single source sample, sequenced in a study of radiotherapy plus CTLA-4 blockade in lung cancer. Method: immunoSEQ multiplex PCR; TCRdb's copy keeps in-frame clones and lacks some. The sample has 50,000 to 75,000 clones; 60% to 80% are singletons. Material: peripheral blood, obtained from a patient treated with radiotherapy plus ipilimumab. These receptors were taken from a human donor with non-small cell lung cancer who had a complete response to radiotherapy plus ipilimumab.

This chain uses TRBV4-3 with TRBJ2-1; 13 bases match TRBD2. CDR3 size: 15 residues. Per the germline V gene, CDR1 is LGHNA and CDR2 is YSLEER. Losses at the gene ends were 1 base for V and 7 bases for J; bases not matched to a gene: 1. The chain's CDR3 is CASSQGTSGSNEQFF. In nucleotides, the CDR3 is TGCGCCAGCAGCCAAGGGACTAGCGGGAGTAATGAGCAGTTCTTC.

In this sample, this clone turned up a few times. The chain has TRBV6-6 and TRBJ1-3; no reliable D call. V lost 2 bases and J lost 0, with 11 bases in between. The CDR3 runs 16 residues. The V gene's germline CDR1 is MNHNY and CDR2 SVGAGI (reference sequence). The CDR3 loop reads CASSYLVDLSGNTIYF. DNA for the CDR3: TGTGCCAGCAGTTACCTGGTTGACCTCTCTGGAAACACCATATATTTT.

V usage is TRBV7-9 and J usage is TRBJ2-1; 7 nucleotides align to TRBD1. The CDR3 spans 14 residues. Germline assignment: CDR1 SEHNR and CDR2 FQNEAQ (reference sequence). The junction had 6 bases not matched to a gene; V was cut back by 4 bases and J by 6 bases. This CDR3 is CASSYPRGLNEQFF. DNA for the CDR3: TGTGCCAGCAGCTATCCAAGGGGGCTCAATGAGCAGTTCTTC.

The V gene is TRBV6-5, the J gene TRBJ2-1, with D perhaps matching TRBD1 or TRBD2 (5 bases each). Per the germline V gene, CDR1 is MNHEY and CDR2 is SVGAGI. Trimming left V 7 bases short and J 14 bases short, with 15 bases between. There are 11 residues in the CDR3. CDR3 in DNA: TGTGCCAGCAATAAAGGGGACGAGGAGTTCTTC. This gives the protein CASNKGDEEFF.

The rearrangement links TRBV7-8 to TRBJ1-1, with D unclear. Trimming cost V 0 bases and J 1 base, with 3 bases left between them. Germline values: CDR1 SGHVS, CDR2 FQNEAQ. The CDR3 runs to 13 residues. The CDR3 loop reads CASSLARNTEAFF. Written as DNA, the CDR3 is TGTGCCAGCAGCTTAGCCAGGAACACTGAAGCTTTCTTT.

V is TRBV19 and J is TRBJ1-5, with D possibly matching TRBD1 (5 bases). The germline V gene encodes CDR1 LNHDA and CDR2 SQIVND (reference sequence). This CDR3 has 13 amino acids. V lost 8 bases, J lost 0 bases, and 8 bases lay in between. The CDR3 loop reads CASEGASNQPQHF. The CDR3 nucleotides read TGTGCCAGTGAAGGGGCTAGCAATCAGCCCCAGCATTTT.

The V and J genes are TRBV11-2 and TRBJ2-1; D is undetermined. CDR1 and CDR2 (germline): SGHAT, FQNNGV. There are 13 residues in the CDR3. V lost 2 bases and J 4 bases, leaving 6 bases between the germline ends. The DNA for the CDR3 is TGTGCCAGCAGCTTATACTTATACAATGAGCAGTTCTTC. Its protein is CASSLYLYNEQFF.